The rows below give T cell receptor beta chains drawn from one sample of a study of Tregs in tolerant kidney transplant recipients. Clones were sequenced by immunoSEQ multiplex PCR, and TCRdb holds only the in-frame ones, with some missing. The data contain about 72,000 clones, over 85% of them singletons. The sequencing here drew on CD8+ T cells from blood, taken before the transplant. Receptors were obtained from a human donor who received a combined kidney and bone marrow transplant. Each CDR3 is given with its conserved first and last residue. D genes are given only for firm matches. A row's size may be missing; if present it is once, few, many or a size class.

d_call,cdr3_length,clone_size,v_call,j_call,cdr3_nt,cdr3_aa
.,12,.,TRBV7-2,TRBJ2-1,TGTGCCAGCAGCTTGTCAGGCAATGAGCAGTTCTTC,CASSLSGNEQFF
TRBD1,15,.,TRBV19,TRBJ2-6,TGTGCCAGTAATGACAGGGTCCTTGGGGCCAACGTCCTGACTTTC,CASNDRVLGANVLTF
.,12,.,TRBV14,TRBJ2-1,TGTGCCAGCGAGGGGGAATCCAATGAGCAGTTCTTC,CASEGESNEQFF
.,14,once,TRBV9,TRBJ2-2,TGTGCCAGCAGCCTCCCGTCCGGGGCCGGGGAGCTGTTTTTT,CASSLPSGAGELFF
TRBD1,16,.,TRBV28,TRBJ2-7,TGTGCCAGCAGTTTACAGGGGGCAGGGTTGGTCTACGAGCAGTACTTC,CASSLQGAGLVYEQYF
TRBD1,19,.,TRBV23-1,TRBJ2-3,TGCGCCAGCAGTCAACGAAGAAAGACAGGGGGCGCAGGCACAGATACGCAGTATTTT,CASSQRRKTGGAGTDTQYF
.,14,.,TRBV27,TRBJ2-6,TGTGCCAGCATGGGGGCCCCTGGGGCCAACGTCCTGACTTTC,CASMGAPGANVLTF
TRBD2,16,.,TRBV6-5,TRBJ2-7,TGTGCCAGCAGTTACTCACGGACGGGGGGGACCTACGAGCAGTACTTC,CASSYSRTGGTYEQYF
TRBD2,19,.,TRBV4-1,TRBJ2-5,TGCGCCAGCAGACCCGGGACACCGACTAGCGGGAGGGTGCAAGAGACCCAGTACTTC,CASRPGTPTSGRVQETQYF
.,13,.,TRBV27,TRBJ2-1,TGTGCCAGTACGACTAGTTACTACAATGAGCAGTTCTTC,CASTTSYYNEQFF
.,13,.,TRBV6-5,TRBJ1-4,TGTGCCAGCACCTCGGAGGGTGGTGAAAAACTGTTTTTT,CASTSEGGEKLFF
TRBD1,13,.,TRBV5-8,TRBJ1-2,TGTGCCAGCAGCCCAGGGGGCGTCTATGGCTACACCTTC,CASSPGGVYGYTF
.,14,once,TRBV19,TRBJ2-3,TGTGCCAGTAGTAGGGCATCTAGCACAGATACGCAGTATTTT,CASSRASSTDTQYF
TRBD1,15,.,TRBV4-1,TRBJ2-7,TGCGCCAGCAGCCAAGAGACAGGGGGCCGCGACGAGCAGTACTTC,CASSQETGGRDEQYF
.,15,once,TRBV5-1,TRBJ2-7,TGCGCCAGCAGAGTCTCCGAGACTCACTCCTACGAGCAGTACTTC,CASRVSETHSYEQYF
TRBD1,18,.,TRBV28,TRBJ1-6,TGTGCCAGCAGTTTAACGGCAGGGGGCGGAATAAATAATTCACCCCTCCACTTT,CASSLTAGGGINNSPLHF
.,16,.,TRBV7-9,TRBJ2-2,TGTGCCAGCAGCTTAGGATACGGGTCGGGCACCGGGGAGCTGTTTTTT,CASSLGYGSGTGELFF
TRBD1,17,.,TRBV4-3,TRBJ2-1,TGCGCCAGCAGCCAAGATTGGACAGGGGGATCCTACAATGAGCAGTTCTTC,CASSQDWTGGSYNEQFF
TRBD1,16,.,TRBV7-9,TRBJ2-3,TGTGCCAGCAGCAGACAAACCGACAGGGAGACAGATACGCAGTATTTT,CASSRQTDRETDTQYF
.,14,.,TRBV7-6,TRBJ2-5,TGTGCCAGCAGCTTAGCTCAAACACAAGAGACCCAGTACTTC,CASSLAQTQETQYF
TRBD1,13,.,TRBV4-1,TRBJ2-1,TGCGCCAGCAGCCCAGGACAGGGGAGTGAGCAGTTCTTC,CASSPGQGSEQFF
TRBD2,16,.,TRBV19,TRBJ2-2,TGTGCCAGTAGTGCGAGACTAGCGGGCACGGGCGGGGAGCTGTTTTTT,CASSARLAGTGGELFF
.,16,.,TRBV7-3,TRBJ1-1,TGTGCCAGCAGCTTAAGCGTTGGGGTTGCGGGGACTGAAGCTTTCTTT,CASSLSVGVAGTEAFF
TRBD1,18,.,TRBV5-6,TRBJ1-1,TGTGCCAGCAGCCAAAGTGCAGGGGGCACGCTCGGGGGCACTGAAGCTTTCTTT,CASSQSAGGTLGGTEAFF
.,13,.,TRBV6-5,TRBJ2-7,TGTGCCAGCAGCTTAGCGGCGACCTACGAGCAGTACTTC,CASSLAATYEQYF
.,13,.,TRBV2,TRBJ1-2,TGTGCCAGCAGTGCTTGGCAGGGCTATGGCTACACCTTC,CASSAWQGYGYTF
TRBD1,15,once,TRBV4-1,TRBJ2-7,TGCGCCAGCAGCCAAGGGACAGGGAGCTCCTACGAGCAGTACTTC,CASSQGTGSSYEQYF
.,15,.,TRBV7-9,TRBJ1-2,TGTGCCAGCAGCCCCCTGGGGGGGGTCTCCTATGGCTACACCTTC,CASSPLGGVSYGYTF